This TCR beta chain came from a study of shared clonotypes between healthy human individuals. Evenly divided among several immunoSEQ plates was the genomic DNA of each subset. Measured with immunoSEQ multiplex PCR; TCRdb has only the in-frame clones, and not every one. The repertoire holds roughly 1 million clones, with approximately 78% as singletons. CD4+ cells underwent separation, giving CD45RA+ naive and CD45RA-negative memory subsets. Study results and limitations: Only blood underwent sampling, and tissue repertoires likely differ. Relative to clonotypes present in all four donors, those not shared had lower generation probabilities.

Germline values: CDR1 SEHNR, CDR2 FQNEAQ (reference sequence). The CDR3 covers 14 residues. V lost 1 base and J lost 6, with 12 bases in between. For this clone: Its antigen is not identified.

This chain links TRBV7-9 with TRBJ1-2; perhaps TRBD1 as D (6 bases). This TCR came from a man younger than 30 in good health. Some clones in this sample may be carry-over from other donors' samples. Material for sequencing was memory CD4+ T cells from PBMCs. Subset noted: CD45RA-negative fraction. The CDR3 region has the DNA TGTGCCAGCAGCTTAGTCGGGGGCGCAAATGGCTACACCTTC. Its translation: CASSLVGGANGYTF.